Listed below are T cell receptor beta chains from one sample, sequenced in a study of early T cells in non-severe SARS-CoV-2 infection. TCRdb reprocessed the 5' RACE reads via MiXCR and lists one record per CDR3 protein. The sample has fewer than 60,000 distinct CDR3 sequences, around 11% seen once. Sequencing was performed on whole blood. The receptors come from an adult who was a healthcare worker with PCR-confirmed SARS-CoV-2 infection or an uninfected control (not recorded which). The CDR3 runs from the conserved cysteine through the conserved F or W. The D gene is left open where the match is weak. Clone sizes are given selectively: once, few, many, or a class where the clone is expanded.

J gene	D gene	clone size	V gene	CDR3 DNA	CDR3 protein
TRBJ2-5	-	few	TRBV25-1	TGTGCCAGCAGTGAAGGCGCAGGGCGAGAGACCCAGTACTTC	CASSEGAGRETQYF
TRBJ2-7	-	many	TRBV7-9	TGTGCCAGCAGCTTAGGACTAGGAGTAGGGTACGAGCAGTACTTC	CASSLGLGVGYEQYF
TRBJ2-2	TRBD2	few	TRBV6-2/TRBV6-3	TGTGCCAGCAGTTCTAGCGGGGCGACCGGGGAGCTGTTTTTT	CASSSSGATGELFF
TRBJ1-2	TRBD1	few	TRBV12-3/TRBV12-4	TGTGCCAGCAGTTTCGACAGGGCTCGCCACTATGGCTACACCTTC	CASSFDRARHYGYTF
TRBJ2-3	-	many	TRBV7-6	TGTGCCAGCAGCTTAGCGGGAGACACAGATACGCAGTATTTT	CASSLAGDTDTQYF
TRBJ2-2	-	-	TRBV20-1	TGCAGTGCTAGAGATACTCTTAACACCGGGGAGCTGTTTTTT	CSARDTLNTGELFF
TRBJ2-1	-	-	TRBV24-1	TGTGCCACCAGTACGGCTCTTTACAATGAGCAGTTCTTC	CATSTALYNEQFF
TRBJ2-1	TRBD2	many	TRBV5-1	TGCGCCAGCAGCACCGGAACAACTAGCGGTTACAATGAGCAGTTCTTC	CASSTGTTSGYNEQFF
TRBJ2-7	-	-	TRBV7-2	TGTGCCAGCAGCTTCCCTCCGGGGGAGCAGTACTTC	CASSFPPGEQYF
TRBJ2-5	TRBD2	many	TRBV7-8	TGTGCCAGCAGCTCCTGGACTAGAGAAGAGACCCAGTACTTC	CASSSWTREETQYF
TRBJ1-2	TRBD1	-	TRBV6-4	TGTGCCAGCAGTGACACCCCAGGGGGTATCTATGGCTACACCTTC	CASSDTPGGIYGYTF
TRBJ2-6	-	many	TRBV20-1	TGCAGTGCTTCCCCAGCGAAAGGGACTGGGGCCAACGTCCTGACTTTC	CSASPAKGTGANVLTF
TRBJ2-3	TRBD2	many	TRBV7-9	TGTGCCAGCAGCTGGACTAGCGGGAGACACACAGATACGCAGTATTTT	CASSWTSGRHTDTQYF
TRBJ1-6	-	many	TRBV6-2/TRBV6-3	TGTGCCAGCAGTTACGGGACTGGAGGTTCACCCCTCCACTTT	CASSYGTGGSPLHF
TRBJ2-7	TRBD2	few	TRBV3-1	TGTGCCAGCAGCCCCTCCTTTGCGGGGGGGACCTACGAGCAGTACTTC	CASSPSFAGGTYEQYF
TRBJ2-5	-	many	TRBV28	TGTGCCAGCAGTCCCCAGGCCCAGTACTTC	CASSPQAQYF
TRBJ2-7	-	few	TRBV7-9	TGTGCCAGCAGCATGAGTAACTACGAGCAGTACTTC	CASSMSNYEQYF
TRBJ2-1	TRBD2	few	TRBV5-4	TGTGCCAGCAGCTCGGGCCTGGGAATAGCGGGAGTTGTTGGAGAGCAGTTCTTC	CASSSGLGIAGVVGEQFF
TRBJ2-3	-	-	TRBV24-1	TGTGCCACCAGTGACCCCCGGGGAGCAGATACGCAGTATTTT	CATSDPRGADTQYF
TRBJ2-7	TRBD1	few	TRBV6-2/TRBV6-3	TGTGCCAGCAGTTACTTGGGACAGAGCTCCTACGAGCAGTACTTC	CASSYLGQSSYEQYF
TRBJ2-1	TRBD2	few	TRBV15	TGTGCCACCAGCAGAGCACCCGAGGCTAGCGGGGTTTATGAGCAGTTCTTC	CATSRAPEASGVYEQFF
TRBJ1-2	-	-	TRBV6-2/TRBV6-3	TGTGCCAGCAGTTACCTGAATGGCTACACCTTC	CASSYLNGYTF
TRBJ1-6	-	-	TRBV7-6	TGTGCCAGCAGCTTTCTCTCAGCCAATTCACCCCTCCACTTT	CASSFLSANSPLHF
TRBJ2-1	-	many	TRBV9	TGTGCCAGCAGCCCTGAGAGGGTAGCGGTCGATGAGCAGTTCTTC	CASSPERVAVDEQFF
TRBJ2-7	TRBD1	-	TRBV6-2/TRBV6-3	TGTGCCAGCAGACTGACAGGGTCTAACGAGCAGTACTTC	CASRLTGSNEQYF
TRBJ2-7	-	once	TRBV2	TGTGCCAGCAGTCACTTCCCCATAGTGGAGGAGGTTAGCGAGCAGAACTTC	CASSHFPIVEEVSEQNF
TRBJ1-1	-	many	TRBV29-1	TGCAGCGTTGACGGGCAGGGACTTTCTTCGAACACTGAAGCTTTCTTT	CSVDGQGLSSNTEAFF
TRBJ2-5	TRBD2	-	TRBV5-4	TGTGCCAGCAGTCTTAACCCTAGCGGACAAGAGACCCAGTACTTC	CASSLNPSGQETQYF
TRBJ2-7	TRBD1	-	TRBV28	TGTGCCAGCAGTTCCCTCCAGGGGGCCTACGAGCAGTACTTC	CASSSLQGAYEQYF
TRBJ2-7	TRBD2	-	TRBV20-1	TGCAGTGCCTTACCGGGACTAGCGGGACGACCGCACTTC	CSALPGLAGRPHF
TRBJ2-7	TRBD2	many	TRBV7-8	TGTGCCAGCAGCCCCTTCGGGACTAGCGGGGGAGTCGAGCAGTACTTC	CASSPFGTSGGVEQYF
TRBJ2-5	-	few	TRBV6-5	TGTGCCAGCAGTTATAGCGATGAAGAGACCCAGTACTTC	CASSYSDEETQYF
TRBJ2-7	TRBD2	-	TRBV5-1	TGCGCCAGCAGCTTGGTTGGACTAGCTCGATTTCCCTACGAGCAGTACTTC	CASSLVGLARFPYEQYF
TRBJ1-2	TRBD1	many	TRBV14	TGTGCCAGCAGCCGTTACAGGGGAAGCGACTATGGCTACACCTTC	CASSRYRGSDYGYTF
TRBJ2-7	-	-	TRBV11-1	TGTGCCAGCAGCGCGCGACCGACAGCCTCCTACGAGCAGTACTTC	CASSARPTASYEQYF
TRBJ1-5	-	many	TRBV20-1	TGCAGTGCTAGCGGAAACAATCAGCCCCAGCATTTT	CSASGNNQPQHF
TRBJ1-4	-	many	TRBV6-6	TGTGCCAGCAAATCACCAACATCAACTAATGAAAAACTGTTTTTT	CASKSPTSTNEKLFF
TRBJ2-1	TRBD2	many	TRBV6-1	TGTGCCAGCAGCTCCGGGACTAGCGGGGGAGCTGAGCAGTTCTTC	CASSSGTSGGAEQFF
TRBJ1-1	-	many	TRBV3-1	TGTGCCAGCAGCCGGCCCGGTCGAAGTCGCACTGAAGCTTTCTTT	CASSRPGRSRTEAFF
TRBJ2-1	-	-	TRBV12-3/TRBV12-4	TGTGCCAGCAGTTTAGCCCTGGTGAGAGAGCCGTTCTTC	CASSLALVREPFF
TRBJ2-2	-	-	TRBV28	TGTGCCATGATGGACGGGAACACCGGGGAGCTGTTTTTT	CAMMDGNTGELFF
TRBJ2-5	TRBD1	few	TRBV5-1	TGCGCCAGCAGCTTGGGGACAGGGGAGTGGGAAGAGACCCAGTACTTC	CASSLGTGEWEETQYF
TRBJ2-3	-	-	TRBV9	TGTGCCAGCAGCGCAGGACCCTTAGCCGAGGATACGCAGTATTTT	CASSAGPLAEDTQYF
TRBJ2-1	TRBD1	few	TRBV6-2/TRBV6-3	TGTGCCAGCAGTTTGCCGGGGCAGGGGGCAATCCGCTCCTACAATGAGCAGTTCTTC	CASSLPGQGAIRSYNEQFF
TRBJ2-3	TRBD2	few	TRBV9	TGTGCCAGCAGCCGCACTAGCGGGGGGCCGACAGATACGCAGTATTTT	CASSRTSGGPTDTQYF
TRBJ1-1	-	many	TRBV5-1	TGCGCCAGCAGCCCTGGGGGGAATTTTGGAGCTTTCTTT	CASSPGGNFGAFF
TRBJ2-1	TRBD2	few	TRBV19	TGTGCCAGTAGTATAGTGAGCGGGAGGGCCCCGTTCTTC	CASSIVSGRAPFF
TRBJ1-1	-	few	TRBV18	TGTGCCAGCTCACAAGACAGGTTAGAACTGAACACTGAAGCTTTCTTT	CASSQDRLELNTEAFF
TRBJ2-3	-	-	TRBV11-3	TGTGCCAGCAGCTTAGTGGAGGGTGATACGCAGTATTTT	CASSLVEGDTQYF
TRBJ2-7	TRBD2	few	TRBV19	TGTGCCAGTAGTACCGGGGGGTCCTACGAGCAGTACTTC	CASSTGGSYEQYF
TRBJ2-5	-	many	TRBV7-2	TGTGCCAGCAGCTTACAGGGCCTGCATCAAGAGACCCAGTACTTC	CASSLQGLHQETQYF
TRBJ2-1	TRBD2	few	TRBV7-9	TGTGCCAGCAGCTTAGCGGGCGGGAGGCCCGACAATGAGCAGTTCTTC	CASSLAGGRPDNEQFF
TRBJ1-1	-	few	TRBV4-2	TGTGCCAGCAGCCCGACCAGGGCTTATAACACTGAAGCTTTCTTT	CASSPTRAYNTEAFF
TRBJ1-1	TRBD1	few	TRBV6-6	TGTGCCAGCAGTGACAGGGGCACTGAAGCTTTCTTT	CASSDRGTEAFF
TRBJ2-7	TRBD1	few	TRBV29-1	TGCAGCGCTAGGGACAGGGAGCCCTACGAGCAGTACTTC	CSARDREPYEQYF
TRBJ2-7	TRBD1	-	TRBV28	TGTGCCAGCAGTGGGACAGGGCTGTCCTACGAGCAGTACTTC	CASSGTGLSYEQYF
TRBJ1-5	-	few	TRBV9	TGTGCCAGCAGCGTACAGGGTCATCAGCCCCAGCATTTT	CASSVQGHQPQHF
TRBJ2-7	-	few	TRBV27	TGTGCCAGCAGTTTATCCACCCAATACGAGCAGTACTTC	CASSLSTQYEQYF
TRBJ1-2	-	many	TRBV4-3	TGCGCCAGCAGCCAAGATCTTCAGGGACGCTATGGCTACACCTTC	CASSQDLQGRYGYTF